This record looks at one T cell receptor (beta chain) sequence and its context. The target antigen is unknown. This PCR relied on a set of 60 Vbeta primers and 13 Jbeta primers. Clones were sequenced by immunoSEQ multiplex PCR, and TCRdb holds only the in-frame ones, with some missing. The data show roughly 170,000 clones, 75% to 90% seen once. At sampling all donors were nominally healthy, likely with unrecorded immune exposures. The data were taken from a study of cytomegalovirus exposure and HLA in healthy donors. Regarding the study as a whole: TCR beta V- and J-gene trimming, according to a later analysis, was linked to a missense DCLRE1C variant. Serostatus for CMV was the only available immune exposure information.

Trimming pared 2 bases from V and 4 bases from J, leaving 11 bases between. Germline loops: CDR1 SNHLY, CDR2 FYNNEI. The CDR3 totals 14 residues. This sequence originates from a young man in good health and CMV-seropositive. J is TRBJ1-2 and V is TRBV2; D remains ambiguous. Sequenced sample: PBMCs. CDR3 in DNA: TGTGCCAGCAGTGAAAATGGGCAGGCCTATGGCTACACCTTC. It specifies CASSENGQAYGYTF.